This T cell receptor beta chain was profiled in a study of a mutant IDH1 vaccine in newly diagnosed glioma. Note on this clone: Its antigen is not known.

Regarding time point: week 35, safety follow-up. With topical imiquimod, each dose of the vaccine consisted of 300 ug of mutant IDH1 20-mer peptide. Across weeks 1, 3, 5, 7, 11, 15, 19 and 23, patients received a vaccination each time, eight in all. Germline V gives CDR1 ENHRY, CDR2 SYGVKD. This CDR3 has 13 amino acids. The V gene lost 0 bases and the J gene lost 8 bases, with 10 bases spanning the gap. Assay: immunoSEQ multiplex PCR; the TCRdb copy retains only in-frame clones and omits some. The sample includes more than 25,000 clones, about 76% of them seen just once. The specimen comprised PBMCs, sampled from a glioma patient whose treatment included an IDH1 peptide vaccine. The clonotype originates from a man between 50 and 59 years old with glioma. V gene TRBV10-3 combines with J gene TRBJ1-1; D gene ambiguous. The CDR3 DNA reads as TGTGCCATCAGTGAGTCGAATTCCCGAGAAGCTTTCTTT. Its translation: CAISESNSREAFF.